This T cell receptor (beta chain) was sequenced during a study of PD-1 blockade in classical Hodgkin lymphoma. Study findings and constraints: According to reports, newly diagnosed patients had lower baseline TCR diversity than healthy donors, and relapsed/refractory patients had lower baseline TCR diversity still. The repertoire differences lack a defined cause, possibly disease activity or prior therapy. There was a significant rise in CD4+ TCR diversity by C4D1, with no such rise for CD8+.

The assay was immunoSEQ multiplex PCR, and TCRdb's table has in-frame clones only and misses some. This sample carries 20,000 to 30,000 clones, roughly 80% of them seen once, and the ten largest clones take roughly 8%. In germline, CDR1 is SGHVS, CDR2 FQNEAQ. The V gene end was trimmed by 4 bases and the J gene end by 5 bases; junction bases not matched to a gene: 9. CDR3 length: 15 amino acids. This clone has more than one count but fewer than ten. The antigen is undetermined. There was relapse after autologous stem cell transplantation in every patient, and there was variation in brentuximab vedotin exposure.

The chain recombines TRBV7-8 with TRBJ2-3; 7 nucleotides align to TRBD2. The receptor was isolated from a human donor with classical Hodgkin lymphoma. Sample: peripheral blood mononuclear cells (PBMCs), taken before the second cycle of nivolumab. The CDR3 bases are TGTGCCAGCAGCTACAGGCGGGAGATTGGAGATACGCAGTATTTT. It yields the protein CASSYRREIGDTQYF.